These T cell receptor beta chains were read from a single sample in a study of cytomegalovirus exposure and HLA in healthy donors. Generated by immunoSEQ multiplex PCR, the TCRdb table keeps only in-frame clones and is missing some. The sample records 140,000 to 150,000 clones, approximately 81% being singletons. Sample: PBMCs. These receptor sequences come from a woman aged 40 to 49 in good health and CMV-seropositive. CDR3s include the opening cysteine and the closing phenylalanine or tryptophan. A D gene is named only where the DNA matches it firmly. Not all rows give a size; the values are once, few, many and, for expanded clones, a class.

TGTGCCAGTAGCGCAGGCGTAGTAAGAACCCAGTACTTC	CASSAGVVRTQYF	NA	TRBV19	TRBJ2-5	NA
TGTGCCAGCAGCCAAGAGGGACAGGGGGCTAGTGAGCAGTTCTTC	CASSQEGQGASEQFF	NA	TRBV4-2	TRBJ2-1	TRBD1
TGTGCCAGCGCCCCTTCGACTAGCGCCTCAGAGACCCAGTACTTC	CASAPSTSASETQYF	NA	TRBV9	TRBJ2-5	TRBD2
TGCGCCAGCAGCCAAGACAGGGCTCTTAACTATGGCTACACCTTC	CASSQDRALNYGYTF	NA	TRBV4-3	TRBJ1-2	NA
TGTGCCAGACGGACAGAAAGGTACTTC	CARRTERYF	NA	TRBV27	TRBJ2-5	NA
TGTGCCAGTAGTGATCAGGGGTTCTCTGGAAACACCATATATTTT	CASSDQGFSGNTIYF	NA	TRBV19	TRBJ1-3	NA
TGTGCCACCAGCCCGGGTAGCGGATACAATGAGCAGTTCTTC	CATSPGSGYNEQFF	NA	TRBV15	TRBJ2-1	NA
TGTGCCAGAAGCTTGGGTCAGGGAGGCACCGGGGAGCTGTTTTTT	CARSLGQGGTGELFF	NA	TRBV5-3	TRBJ2-2	NA
TGTGCCAGCAGCTTGGCGGTCGAAATGAACACTGAAGCTTTCTTT	CASSLAVEMNTEAFF	NA	TRBV5-4	TRBJ1-1	NA
TGTGCCAGCAGCCACCGGACAGGCTCATCCTACGAGCAGTACTTC	CASSHRTGSSYEQYF	NA	TRBV14	TRBJ2-7	TRBD1
TGTGCCTGGACCCCGACAGGGGCCTCCATAGGGAACACTGAAGCTTTCTTT	CAWTPTGASIGNTEAFF	NA	TRBV30	TRBJ1-1	TRBD1
TGTGCCAGCAGTTCCAGCTACGAGCAGTACTTC	CASSSSYEQYF	NA	TRBV27	TRBJ2-7	NA
TGCGCCAGCAGCGATGTTATAGGAAGCGCGGGTTCACCCCTCCACTTT	CASSDVIGSAGSPLHF	NA	TRBV5-1	TRBJ1-6	NA
TGTGCCATCAGTTACAAGAACACTGAAGCTTTCTTT	CAISYKNTEAFF	NA	TRBV10-3	TRBJ1-1	NA
TGTGCCAGCAGCCCGGTAGACGGGGTAGGGTCCGAGCAGTACTTC	CASSPVDGVGSEQYF	NA	TRBV6-1	TRBJ2-7	NA
TGTGCCAGCAGCTTACGCCCAGGGGCAGGGGCCATAGGACCCTATGGCTACACCTTC	CASSLRPGAGAIGPYGYTF	NA	TRBV7-2	TRBJ1-2	NA
TGCGCCAGCAGCTCAGGACTAGCGGGAGCTGATACGCAGTATTTT	CASSSGLAGADTQYF	NA	TRBV5-1	TRBJ2-3	TRBD2
TGTGCCAGCAGCATTGCGGACAGGGCTGACGGCTACACCTTC	CASSIADRADGYTF	NA	TRBV13	TRBJ1-2	TRBD1
TGTGCCAGCAGCTTAGGAGCCCAGGGTACGGGTGGCTACACCTTC	CASSLGAQGTGGYTF	NA	TRBV11-2	TRBJ1-2	NA
TGTGCCACCTTAGAGGGAGGGGGGTACAATGAGCAGTTCTTC	CATLEGGGYNEQFF	once	TRBV28	TRBJ2-1	NA
TGTGCCAGTAGTATGCCCGGTCATCAGCCCCAGCATTTT	CASSMPGHQPQHF	NA	TRBV19	TRBJ1-5	NA
TGTGCCGGCATGACAGGTTCCGAGCAGTACTTC	CAGMTGSEQYF	NA	TRBV30	TRBJ2-7	NA
TGCGCCAGCAGCCGTGGACAGGCTAACTACAATGAGCAGTTCTTC	CASSRGQANYNEQFF	NA	TRBV5-1	TRBJ2-1	TRBD1
TGTGCCAGCAGTTTGACGACACAACATAATTCACCCCTCCACTTT	CASSLTTQHNSPLHF	NA	TRBV28	TRBJ1-6	NA
TGTGCCAGCAGTGTCACGTCCGGCGAGCAGTACTTC	CASSVTSGEQYF	NA	TRBV6-1	TRBJ2-7	NA
TGTGCCAGCAGCAAAGCTAAACGGCTAGCGGGAGTAAGCAAGCAGTACTTC	CASSKAKRLAGVSKQYF	NA	TRBV21-1	TRBJ2-7	NA
TGTGCCAGCAGATACGGAGGGAACACTGAAGCTTTCTTT	CASRYGGNTEAFF	once	TRBV7-9	TRBJ1-1	NA
TGTGCCAGCACCCCAGGGGAGCTCTCCTATAATTCACCCCTCCACTTT	CASTPGELSYNSPLHF	once	TRBV27	TRBJ1-6	NA
TGTGCCAGCAGCTTTCCCCCTAGCGGGGGGGCCTCCAATGAGCAGTTCTTC	CASSFPPSGGASNEQFF	NA	TRBV7-2	TRBJ2-1	TRBD2
TGTGCCACTCATAGGACTAGCGGCTACGAGCAGTACTTC	CATHRTSGYEQYF	NA	TRBV6-5	TRBJ2-7	TRBD2
TGTGCCAGTAGCGGTCGGACTAGCGGGGGGTTCACAGATACGCAGTATTTT	CASSGRTSGGFTDTQYF	NA	TRBV19	TRBJ2-3	TRBD2
TGTGCCAGCAGTGAACCTCCCCCCACACTCTTC	CASSEPPPTLF	once	TRBV6-1	TRBJ2-1	NA
TGCAGCGTTGAAACCAGAGGGTATGGCTACACCTTC	CSVETRGYGYTF	NA	TRBV29-1	TRBJ1-2	NA
TGTGCCAGCAAGCCGCAGGACAGACAAGAGACCCAGTACTTC	CASKPQDRQETQYF	NA	TRBV2	TRBJ2-5	NA
TGTGCCAGCAGCTTACCAGCTGCGGCGGATACGCAGTATTTT	CASSLPAAADTQYF	NA	TRBV5-4	TRBJ2-3	NA
TGTGCCATCAGTGGACCGAGAGGTAAAGAGGAGCAGTACTTC	CAISGPRGKEEQYF	NA	TRBV10-3	TRBJ2-5	NA
TGTGCCAGCAGCTCCTACCCTCGACAGGGTGGGGAGCAGTACTTC	CASSSYPRQGGEQYF	NA	TRBV7-6	TRBJ2-7	TRBD1
TGTGCCAGCAGCAAACTAGCTCTTGCCAATGAGCAGTTCTTC	CASSKLALANEQFF	NA	TRBV7-3	TRBJ2-1	NA
TGTGCCAGCAGTTTAGAGTTTAGGACAGGGGGATATGTAGACACTGAAGCTTTCTTT	CASSLEFRTGGYVDTEAFF	few	TRBV28	TRBJ1-1	TRBD1
TGTGCCAGTAGTATCTGGGCCAGACAAGAGACCCAGTACTTC	CASSIWARQETQYF	NA	TRBV19	TRBJ2-5	NA
TGTGCCAGCAGTCCCTCCGCCGGGACACAAGGAAACACCATATATTTT	CASSPSAGTQGNTIYF	NA	TRBV28	TRBJ1-3	NA
TGTGCCAGCAGTTATGGGAGAGAGACCCAGTACTTC	CASSYGRETQYF	NA	TRBV7-9	TRBJ2-5	NA
TGTGCCACCAGCAGAGATCGTCAGACCCAGTACTTC	CATSRDRQTQYF	NA	TRBV15	TRBJ2-5	NA
TGTGCCAGCAGCTTAGAGGGGTCTTTAACGGGAGGGCCAGATACGCAGTATTTT	CASSLEGSLTGGPDTQYF	NA	TRBV7-9	TRBJ2-3	TRBD2
TGTGCCAGCAGCCCGGGACTAGCGGGACCCCGGGGGAACTACGAGCAGTACTTC	CASSPGLAGPRGNYEQYF	once	TRBV7-3	TRBJ2-7	TRBD2
TGTGCCTGGAGTCACCTGGGACTGGAACCTTTGGTGCAGTACTTC	CAWSHLGLEPLVQYF	NA	TRBV30	TRBJ2-7	NA
TGTGCCAGTAGTCTTGGGCAGGGCACAGATACGCAGTATTTT	CASSLGQGTDTQYF	NA	TRBV19	TRBJ2-3	NA
TGTGCCAGTAGTGAAGGGGGAGCCTACAATGAGCAGTTCTTC	CASSEGGAYNEQFF	NA	TRBV19	TRBJ2-1	NA
TGTGCCAGCAGCTTCCAGGGCAACAATGAGCAGTTCTTC	CASSFQGNNEQFF	once	TRBV11-3	TRBJ2-1	NA
TGTGCCACGGAGTTGGTAGGGGGAATTTCCTACGAGCAGTACTTC	CATELVGGISYEQYF	NA	TRBV2	TRBJ2-7	NA
TGTGCCAGCTCACCCCAGCGGGAGGCAGATACGCAGTATTTT	CASSPQREADTQYF	NA	TRBV18	TRBJ2-3	TRBD2
TGTGCCTGGAGCCCCCACAACTACGAGCAGTACTTC	CAWSPHNYEQYF	NA	TRBV30	TRBJ2-7	NA
TGTGCCAGCAGCCCGAACAGGGTCAACGGAAACACCATATATTTT	CASSPNRVNGNTIYF	NA	TRBV27	TRBJ1-3	NA
TGCAGCGTTGAAGGCGGGACTCGCCATGGTAATGAGCAGTTCTTC	CSVEGGTRHGNEQFF	NA	TRBV29-1	TRBJ2-1	NA